These 31 T cell receptor beta chains came from one sample sequenced in a study of CD8 T cells in Susac syndrome. The authors reverse transcribed roughly 0.5 to 1 ug RNA with random hexamers. TCRdb re-called the immunoSEQ multiplex PCR reads with MiXCR, one entry per CDR3 protein. This table holds a few hundred thousand distinct CDR3 sequences, approximately 90% found once. The sequencing sample was made of CD8+ T cells from PBMCs. These receptors all come from a human donor with multiple sclerosis.

The count of this clonotype is one. The rearrangement joins TRBV4-1 to TRBJ2-7; 8 bases are a match to TRBD1. V was clipped by 0 bases and J by 2 bases; unmatched bases: 3. This CDR3 has 15 amino acids. CDR1 and CDR2 from the germline V gene are MGHRA and YSYEKL. The CDR3: CASSQDPDRAYEQYF. CDR3 coding DNA: TGCGCCAGCAGCCAAGATCCGGACAGGGCCTACGAGCAGTACTTC.

The chain carries TRBV2 and TRBJ2-7, with TRBD1 matching 10 bases. Germline loops: CDR1 SNHLY, CDR2 FYNNEI. The trim removed 7 bases at V and 3 bases at J, leaving 15 bases unmatched. The CDR3 sequence is 17 residues long. The CDR3 region has the DNA TGTGCCAGCACCGAGACAGGGGGCTACACAATCGGCTACGAGCAGTACTTC. Amino acids: CASTETGGYTIGYEQYF.

V and J are TRBV7-6 and TRBJ1-1; D gene uncertain. This CDR3 has 14 residues. From germline, CDR1 is SGHVS and CDR2 FNYEAQ. Trimming removed 6 bases at V and 1 base at J, with 12 bases between. DNA for the CDR3: TGTGCCAGCAGGCCTGAAATGGGGAACACTGAAGCTTTCTTT. Translation: CASRPEMGNTEAFF. Based on the CDR3 plus reference TRBV7-6 and TRBJ1-1, the full variable domain is GAGVSQSPRYKVTKRGQDVALRCDPISGHVSLYWYRQALGQGPEFLTYFNYEAQQDKSGLPNDRFSAERPEGSISTLTIQRTEQRDSAMYRCASRPEMGNTEAFFGQGTRLTVV.

The chain carries TRBV7-9 and TRBJ2-4; D is ambiguous. There are 11 residues in the CDR3. CDR1 is SEHNR, CDR2 FQNEAQ, per germline (reference sequence). With 2 bases removed from V and 9 bases from J, the gap between germline ends came to 5 bases. The CDR3: CASSLSFIQYF. CDR3 bases: TGTGCCAGCAGCTTATCGTTCATTCAGTACTTC. Based on the CDR3 plus reference TRBV7-9 and TRBJ2-4, the full variable domain is DTGVSQNPRHKITKRGQNVTFRCDPISEHNRLYWYRQTLGQGPEFLTYFQNEAQLEKSRLLSDRFSAERPKGSFSTLEIQRTEQGDSAMYLCASSLSFIQYFGAGTRLSVL.

This chain joins TRBV27 and TRBJ2-7, with 10 bases fitting TRBD1. This CDR3 has 14 residues. In germline, CDR1 is MNHEY, CDR2 SMNVEV (reference sequence). Unmatched junction bases numbered 4, after V lost 6 bases and J lost 2 bases. DNA of the CDR3: TGTGCCAGCAGGAGGACAGGGGGTCCCTACGAGCAGTACTTC. Translated: CASRRTGGPYEQYF.

J is TRBJ2-5 and V is TRBV20-1, with 12 nucleotides matching TRBD2. V shed 3 bases, J shed 5 bases, and the junction held 7 bases outside the gene matches. This CDR3 is 15 amino acids long. Germline V gene sequence: CDR1 DFQATT, CDR2 SNEGSKA (reference sequence). CDR3 amino acids: CSARGLAGGYETQYF. DNA for the CDR3: TGCAGTGCTAGGGGGCTAGCGGGGGGGTATGAGACCCAGTACTTC.

The CDR3 sequence is CASSQGTDTEAFF. In DNA, the CDR3 is TGTGCCAGCTCTCAGGGGACGGACACTGAAGCTTTCTTT. This rearrangement joins TRBV18 to TRBJ1-1; possible D gene TRBD1, 6 bases. V was trimmed by 6 bases and J by 3 bases, leaving 11 bases between them. Per the germline V gene, CDR1 is KGHSH and CDR2 is LQKENI. This CDR3 region has 13 residues.

The CDR3 DNA reads TGTGCCAGCAACCAACAGGGGTTGGGGGGATTGGCCAAAAACATTCAGTACTTC. Translation: CASNQQGLGGLAKNIQYF. This sequence joins TRBV12-3 or TRBV12-4 and TRBJ2-4; perhaps TRBD1 as D (7 bases). The CDR3 totals 18 residues. Between the trimmed V and J ends, which lost 7 bases and 1 base, there was a span of 23 bases.

The V gene is TRBV9, the J gene TRBJ2-2; a weak D match, TRBD2 (6 bases). The V end lost 4 bases, the J end lost 3 bases, and 19 bases lay between the germline ends. This CDR3 comprises 17 residues. Germline assignment: CDR1 SGDLS and CDR2 YYNGEE. The CDR3 region is CASSPTTPREYTGELFF. The DNA for the CDR3 is TGTGCCAGCAGCCCAACCACCCCCCGGGAGTACACCGGGGAGCTGTTTTTT.

The J gene is TRBJ2-2, the V gene TRBV4-3; no clear D gene. CDR1 and CDR2 from the germline V gene are LGHNA and YSLEER. The CDR3 contains 15 residues. V dropped 1 base and J dropped 3 bases, with 9 bases sitting between them. The CDR3 nucleotides read TGCGCCAGCAGCCAAGCCTTGGATTACACCGGGGAGCTGTTTTTT. Residues: CASSQALDYTGELFF.

The chain is built from TRBV6-2 or TRBV6-3 and TRBJ2-1; 7 bases agree with TRBD1. Trimming removed 4 bases from V and 7 bases from J; junction bases left unmatched: 7. Germline assignment: CDR1 MNHEY and CDR2 SVGEGT. This CDR3 is 14 amino acids long. CDR3 amino acids: CASSSIGTENEQFF. In DNA form, the CDR3 reads TGTGCCAGCAGTTCCATTGGGACAGAGAATGAGCAGTTCTTC.

The chain recombines TRBV15 with TRBJ1-5; D may be TRBD1 (6 bases). CDR3 length: 15 residues. Germline values: CDR1 LNHNV, CDR2 YYDKDF (reference sequence). The V end was cut by 1 base, the J end by 5 bases, with 12 bases between. CDR3 nucleotides: TGTGCCACCAGCAGAGCTGCAAGGGGGGATCAGCCCCAGCATTTT. Translation: CATSRAARGDQPQHF.

The chain has TRBV28 and TRBJ2-7; 7 nucleotides align to TRBD1. Germline loops: CDR1 MDHEN, CDR2 SYDVKM. The CDR3 totals 15 residues. V was pared by 6 bases and J by 3 bases, with 11 bases of the junction left unmatched. Here the CDR3 reads CASRGETGSIYEQYF. DNA for the CDR3: TGTGCCAGCAGAGGAGAGACAGGGTCCATCTACGAGCAGTACTTC.

About this clonotype itself: The germline gene is not matched at one end of the junction; a read error may be the cause. This chain joins TRBV25-1 and TRBJ2-5; D remains unclear. The CDR3 extends over 13 amino acids. Germline CDR1 reads MGHDK; CDR2 reads SYGVNS. CDR3 residues: CASSDEYKEAQYF. CDR3 sequence (DNA): TGTGCCAGCAGTGATGAGTACAAAGAGGCCCAGTACTTC.

The gene calls are TRBV19 and TRBJ2-3; D unclear. Looked up from germline, CDR1 is LNHDA and CDR2 is SQIVND (reference sequence). This CDR3 comprises 12 residues. V was shortened by 3 bases and J by 2 bases, with 3 bases between the two germline ends. The CDR3 nucleotides are TGTGCCAGTAGTATCCCCACAGATACGCAGTATTTT. Encoded protein: CASSIPTDTQYF.

The chain is built from TRBV4-1 and TRBJ2-7, with TRBD1 matching over 9 bases. The CDR3 runs 15 residues. CDR1 and CDR2 (germline): MGHRA, YSYEKL. V gave up 0 bases and J gave up 3 bases; unmatched junction bases: 3. CDR3 region: CASSQDPGQGYEQYF. The CDR3 DNA is TGCGCCAGCAGCCAAGACCCGGGACAGGGCTACGAGCAGTACTTC.

The V call is TRBV3-1, the J call TRBJ2-1; 9 nucleotides match TRBD1. CDR1 and CDR2 (germline): LGHDT, YNNKEL (reference sequence). This CDR3 spans 15 amino acids. Losses at the gene ends were 4 bases for V and 8 bases for J; bases not matched to a gene: 9. CDR3 bases: TGTGCCAGCAGCCCCTGGGACAGGGAAATACATGAGCAGTTCTTC. Translated, it gives CASSPWDREIHEQFF.

This rearrangement joins TRBV11-2 to TRBJ2-7, with a weak D call TRBD2 (5 bases). The germline V gene encodes CDR1 SGHAT and CDR2 FQNNGV. V was cut by 5 bases and J by 9 bases, with 11 bases left in between. CDR3 length: 11 amino acids. The CDR3 is CASSHQAGQYF. The CDR3 coding sequence is TGTGCCAGCAGCCACCAGGCGGGGCAGTACTTC.

The chain couples TRBV7-9 to TRBJ2-1; 9 bases fit TRBD2. V lost 4 bases to trimming and J lost 3 bases; unmatched junction nucleotides: 7. The germline gives CDR1 SEHNR, CDR2 FQNEAQ (reference sequence). CDR3 length equals 16 residues. The CDR3 nucleotides read TGTGCCAGCAGCTCATCCGGGACTAGCCTCTACAATGAGCAGTTCTTC. Translated, it gives CASSSSGTSLYNEQFF.

This clonotype has just one count. The chain carries TRBV12-3 or TRBV12-4 and TRBJ2-7; D perhaps matches TRBD1 (5 bases). The CDR3 has 16 amino acids. V was cut by 2 bases and J by 0 bases, with 14 bases left in between. The CDR3 DNA follows: TGTGCCAGCAGTTTAATTTCAGGGAAGTCCTCCTACGAGCAGTACTTC. It specifies CASSLISGKSSYEQYF.

Points on this clonotype: One end of the junction does not line up with germline, which may come from a read error. The rearrangement uses TRBV7-3 and TRBJ2-2, with unresolved D. CDR1 and CDR2 from the germline V gene are SGHTA and FQGTGA. The CDR3 length is 14 residues. CDR3 residues: CAISLHRNTGELFF. The CDR3 bases are TGTGCCATCAGCTTACACAGGAACACCGGGGAGCTGTTTTTT. The complete variable domain, with remaining parts taken from reference TRBV7-3 and TRBJ2-2, reads GAGVSQTPSNKVTEKGKYVELRCDPISGHTALYWYRQSLGQGPEFLIYFQGTGAADDSGLPNDRFFAVRPEGSVSTLKIQRTERGDSAVYLCAISLHRNTGELFFGEGSRLTVL.

The V and J genes are TRBV7-9 and TRBJ2-7, with 9 bases matching TRBD1. Trimming took 4 bases from V and 6 from J; bases not matched to a gene: 4. CDR3 size: 13 residues. The germline gives CDR1 SEHNR, CDR2 FQNEAQ (reference sequence). CDR3 sequence reads: CASSWGQGPEQYF. The CDR3 bases are TGTGCCAGCAGCTGGGGACAGGGACCCGAGCAGTACTTC.

This clonotype is a singleton in its sample. CDR3 DNA sequence: TGTGCCAGCAGCCAAAAAGGGGCTGGCTACAATGAGCAGTTCTTC. Amino acids: CASSQKGAGYNEQFF. V and J are TRBV13 and TRBJ2-1; D may be TRBD1 (5 bases). V shed 5 bases and J shed 3 bases, with 14 bases lying between them. Per germline, CDR1 PRHDT and CDR2 FYEKMQ (reference sequence). CDR3 length: 15 amino acids.

The gene calls are TRBV30 and TRBJ1-2; TRBD1 might be the D (5 bases). CDR1 and CDR2 from the germline V gene are GTSNPN and SVGIG (reference sequence). V lost 1 base to trimming and J lost 8 bases, with 14 bases between them. The length of the CDR3 is 13 residues. CDR3 nucleotides: TGTGCCTGGAGTGACGAGGGACGGTGGGGCTACACCTTC. Protein product: CAWSDEGRWGYTF.

This clonotype was seen a few times. This rearrangement joins TRBV24-1 to TRBJ1-2, with D possibly matching TRBD1 (5 bases). Germline CDR1 and CDR2: KGHDR and SFDVKD. The CDR3 length is 15 residues. V lost 5 bases and J 0 bases, leaving 12 bases between the germline ends. CDR3 sequence reads: CATSGWTSSNYGYTF. Here the CDR3 DNA reads TGTGCCACCAGTGGCTGGACAAGCTCTAACTATGGCTACACCTTC.

The chain links TRBV27 to TRBJ2-2; unclear D gene. This CDR3 contains 11 residues. V was cut by 6 bases and J by 6 bases, with 5 bases left in between. Germline V lookup: CDR1 MNHEY, CDR2 SMNVEV (reference sequence). CDR3 residues: CASSHSGELFF. In DNA form, the CDR3 reads TGTGCCAGCAGCCATTCCGGGGAGCTGTTTTTT.

This chain connects TRBV27 to TRBJ2-7; 8 positions match TRBD2. Looked up from germline, CDR1 is MNHEY and CDR2 is SMNVEV (reference sequence). The CDR3 has 14 amino acids. Trimming at V came to 5 bases and at J to 2 bases, leaving 5 bases not matched to a gene. The CDR3 DNA follows: TGTGCCAGCAGTGTCATAGCGGGAACCTACGAGCAGTACTTC. Translation: CASSVIAGTYEQYF.

The chain links TRBV4-1 to TRBJ2-7, with 8 nucleotides matching TRBD2. Germline V gene lookup returns CDR1 MGHRA and CDR2 YSYEKL. Trimming removed 0 bases from V and 1 base from J; junction bases left unmatched: 8. This CDR3 comprises 17 residues. This chain's CDR3 is CASSQEAALAGSYEQYF. In nucleotides, the CDR3 is TGCGCCAGCAGCCAAGAGGCGGCCTTAGCGGGATCCTACGAGCAGTACTTC.

The chain combines TRBV5-4 with TRBJ2-7; TRBD2 matches at 8 bases. Germline CDR1 is SGHNT and CDR2 is YYREEE (reference sequence). V trimming: 3 bases; J trimming: 0 bases; junction bases outside the gene matches: 2. The CDR3 covers 14 residues. The CDR3 here is CASSSGLGSYEQYF. The CDR3 DNA sequence: TGTGCCAGCAGCTCGGGACTAGGCTCCTACGAGCAGTACTTC.

The V call is TRBV15, the J call TRBJ2-5, with TRBD2 identical over 7 bases. Germline V gene lookup returns CDR1 LNHNV and CDR2 YYDKDF (reference sequence). The V gene end was trimmed by 3 bases and the J gene end by 7 bases; junction bases not matched to a gene: 17. The CDR3 length is 17 residues. The CDR3 DNA reads TGTGCCACCAGCAGGGTAGCGGGCCAGGGCGAAGGGGTGACCCAGTACTTC. Its protein product is CATSRVAGQGEGVTQYF.

The chain combines TRBV19 with TRBJ2-1; 15 bases fit TRBD2. Germline CDR1 and CDR2: LNHDA and SQIVND (reference sequence). The trim removed 4 bases at V and 7 bases at J, leaving 8 bases unmatched. The CDR3 totals 17 residues. The CDR3 protein is CASSTGLAGGPRNEQFF. The DNA for the CDR3 is TGTGCCAGTAGTACAGGACTAGCGGGAGGGCCGAGGAATGAGCAGTTCTTC.